This entry features one T cell receptor beta chain sequence. V gave up 6 bases and J gave up 2 bases, with 11 bases separating them. The CDR3 has 13 amino acids. Germline assignment: CDR1 LGHNT and CDR2 FRNRAP. The data are from a study of blood T cell repertoires in COVID-19. Profiled with immunoSEQ multiplex PCR; TCRdb holds only in-frame clones, not every one. This repertoire shows approximately 470,000 clones, 75% to 90% found once; its top ten account for about 3.2%. V and J are TRBV12-5 and TRBJ2-7; D is perhaps TRBD2 (5 bases). What was sequenced was peripheral blood. The sequence was obtained from a human donor in a cohort sampled during active COVID-19. As DNA, the CDR3 is TGTGCTAGTGGGAGGGAGTTTGCCTACGAGCAGTACTTC. It is translated as CASGREFAYEQYF. Filled out from reference TRBV12-5 and TRBJ2-7, the complete variable domain reads DARVTQTPRHKVTEMGQEVTMRCQPILGHNTVFWYRQTMMQGLELLAYFRNRAPLDDSGMPKDRFSAEMPDATLATLKIQPSEPRDSAVYFCASGREFAYEQYFGPGTRLTVT.